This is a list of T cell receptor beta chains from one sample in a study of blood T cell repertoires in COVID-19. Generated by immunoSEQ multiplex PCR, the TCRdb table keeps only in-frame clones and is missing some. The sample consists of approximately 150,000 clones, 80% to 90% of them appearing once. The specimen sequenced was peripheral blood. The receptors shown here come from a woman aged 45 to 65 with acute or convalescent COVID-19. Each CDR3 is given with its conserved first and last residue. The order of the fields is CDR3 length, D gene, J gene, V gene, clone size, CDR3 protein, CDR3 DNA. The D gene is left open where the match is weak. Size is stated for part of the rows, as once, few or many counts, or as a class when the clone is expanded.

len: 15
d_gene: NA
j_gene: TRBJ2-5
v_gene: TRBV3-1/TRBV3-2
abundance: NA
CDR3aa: CASSHSITRGGAQYF
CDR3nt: TGTGCCAGCAGCCATTCTATCACTAGGGGAGGAGCCCAGTACTTC

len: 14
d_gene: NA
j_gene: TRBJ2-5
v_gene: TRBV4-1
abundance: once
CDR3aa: CASSQDKGRQTQYF
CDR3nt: TGCGCCAGCAGCCAAGACAAGGGGAGGCAGACCCAGTACTTC

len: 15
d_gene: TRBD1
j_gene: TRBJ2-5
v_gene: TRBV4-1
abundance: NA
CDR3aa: CASSQEQGVEETQYF
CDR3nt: TGCGCCAGCAGCCAAGAGCAGGGGGTCGAAGAGACCCAGTACTTC

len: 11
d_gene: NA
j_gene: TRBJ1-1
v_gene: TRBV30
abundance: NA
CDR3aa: CAWSDPRARFF
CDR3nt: TGTGCCTGGAGTGACCCCAGGGCGAGGTTTTTT

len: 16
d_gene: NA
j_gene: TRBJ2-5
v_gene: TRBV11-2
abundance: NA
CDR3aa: CASSFTGTGYQETQYF
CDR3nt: TGTGCCAGCAGTTTTACCGGGACTGGGTACCAAGAGACCCAGTACTTC

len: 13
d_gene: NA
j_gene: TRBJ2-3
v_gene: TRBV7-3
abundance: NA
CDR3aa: CASSLLAQDTQYF
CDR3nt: TGTGCCAGCAGCTTACTAGCGCAAGATACGCAGTATTTT

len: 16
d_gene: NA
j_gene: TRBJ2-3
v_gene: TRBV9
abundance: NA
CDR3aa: CASSVAKGGFTDTQYF
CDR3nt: TGTGCCAGCAGCGTAGCGAAGGGGGGGTTCACAGATACGCAGTATTTT

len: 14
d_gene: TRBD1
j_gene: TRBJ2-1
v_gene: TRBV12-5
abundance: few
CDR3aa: CASVPGQGYNEQFF
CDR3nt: TGTGCTAGTGTTCCGGGACAGGGGTACAATGAGCAGTTCTTC

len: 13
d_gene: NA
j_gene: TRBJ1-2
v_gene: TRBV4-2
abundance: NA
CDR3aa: CASSYERDYGYTF
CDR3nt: TGTGCCAGCAGCTATGAACGCGACTATGGCTACACCTTC

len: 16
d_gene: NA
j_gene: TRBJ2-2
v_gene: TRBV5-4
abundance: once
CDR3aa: CASSVLAGPTPGELFF
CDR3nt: TGTGCCAGCAGCGTTTTGGCGGGACCTACCCCCGGGGAGCTGTTTTTT

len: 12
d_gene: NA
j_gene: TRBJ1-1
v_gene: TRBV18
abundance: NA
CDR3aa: CASSPRNTEAFF
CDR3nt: TGTGCCAGCTCACCTCGGAACACTGAAGCTTTCTTT

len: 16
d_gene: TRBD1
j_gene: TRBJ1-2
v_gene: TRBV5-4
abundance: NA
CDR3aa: CASSLARQGSSYGYTF
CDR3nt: TGTGCCAGCAGCTTGGCCAGACAGGGGAGTTCCTATGGCTACACCTTC

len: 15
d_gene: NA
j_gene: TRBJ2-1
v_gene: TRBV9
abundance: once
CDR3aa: CASSGRDTPHNEQFF
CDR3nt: TGTGCCAGCAGCGGACGGGACACCCCTCATAATGAGCAGTTCTTC

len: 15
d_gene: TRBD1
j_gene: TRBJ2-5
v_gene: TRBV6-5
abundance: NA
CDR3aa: CASTQGGQGGETQYF
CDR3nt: TGTGCCAGCACCCAAGGTGGACAGGGGGGTGAGACCCAGTACTTC

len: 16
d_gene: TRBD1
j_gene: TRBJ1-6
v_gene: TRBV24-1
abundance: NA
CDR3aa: CATSDSRTGPNSPLHF
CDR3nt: TGTGCCACCAGTGACTCCAGGACAGGCCCTAATTCACCCCTCCACTTT

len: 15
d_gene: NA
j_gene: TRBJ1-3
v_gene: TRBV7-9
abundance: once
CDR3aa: CASSLRTGSGNTIYF
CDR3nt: TGTGCCAGCAGCTTACGAACGGGCTCTGGAAACACCATATATTTT

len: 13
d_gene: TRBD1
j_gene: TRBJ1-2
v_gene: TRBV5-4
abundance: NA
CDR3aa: CASLRQGTNGYTF
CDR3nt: TGTGCCAGCTTGAGACAGGGAACGAATGGCTACACCTTC

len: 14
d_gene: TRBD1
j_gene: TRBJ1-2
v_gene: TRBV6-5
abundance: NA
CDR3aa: CASSSNRRGRSDTF
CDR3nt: TGTGCCAGCAGCTCCAACCGCAGGGGGCGGTCGGACACCTTC

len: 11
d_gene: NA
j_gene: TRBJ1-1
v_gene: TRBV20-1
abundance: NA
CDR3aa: CIMAPNTEAFF
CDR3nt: TGCATTATGGCCCCGAACACTGAAGCTTTCTTT

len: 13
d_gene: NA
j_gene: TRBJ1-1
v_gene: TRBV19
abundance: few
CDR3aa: CASSIRQGTEAFF
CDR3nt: TGTGCCAGTAGTATCCGGCAGGGGACTGAAGCTTTCTTT

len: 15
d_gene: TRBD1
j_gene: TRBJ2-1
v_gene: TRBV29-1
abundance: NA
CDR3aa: CSVGQGGVSYNEQFF
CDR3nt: TGCAGCGTCGGACAGGGGGGAGTCTCCTACAATGAGCAGTTCTTC

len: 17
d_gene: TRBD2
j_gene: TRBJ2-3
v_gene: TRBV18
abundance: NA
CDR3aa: CASSQAPLAGVADTQYF
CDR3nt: TGTGCCAGCTCACAGGCCCCCCTAGCGGGGGTGGCAGATACGCAGTATTTT

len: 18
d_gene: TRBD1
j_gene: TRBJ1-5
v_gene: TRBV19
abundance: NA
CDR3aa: CASSTPGTVLISNQPQHF
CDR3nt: TGTGCCAGTAGTACCCCCGGGACAGTCCTCATTAGCAATCAGCCCCAGCATTTT

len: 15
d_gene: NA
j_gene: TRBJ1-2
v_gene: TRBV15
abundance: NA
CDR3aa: CATSPSGGAPGGYTF
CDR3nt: TGTGCCACCAGCCCTTCTGGGGGGGCGCCCGGTGGCTACACCTTC

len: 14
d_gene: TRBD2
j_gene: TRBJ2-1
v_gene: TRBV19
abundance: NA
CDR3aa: CASGIAGGPSEQFF
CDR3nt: TGTGCCAGCGGAATAGCGGGGGGGCCTAGTGAGCAGTTCTTC

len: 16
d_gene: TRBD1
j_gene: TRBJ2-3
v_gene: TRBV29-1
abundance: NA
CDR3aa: CSAAEGQGVSTDTQYF
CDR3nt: TGCAGCGCTGCTGAAGGACAGGGGGTTTCCACAGATACGCAGTATTTT

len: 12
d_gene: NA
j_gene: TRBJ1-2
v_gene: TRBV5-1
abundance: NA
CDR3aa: CASSFTGYGYTF
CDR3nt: TGCGCCAGCAGCTTTACGGGCTATGGCTACACCTTC

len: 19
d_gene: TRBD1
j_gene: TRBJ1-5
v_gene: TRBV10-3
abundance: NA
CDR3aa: CAISESTTGTGYSNQPQHF
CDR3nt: TGTGCCATCAGTGAGTCAACTACCGGGACAGGTTATAGCAATCAGCCCCAGCATTTT